A single TCR beta chain is shown here with its context. Trimming shortened V by 6 bases and J by 0 bases, and 6 bases separated the two germline ends. The CDR3 has 13 residues. Germline values: CDR1 SGHTA, CDR2 FQGNSA. The data were obtained in a study of blood T cell repertoires in COVID-19. About the study: Acute and convalescent COVID-19 samples came from the United States, Italy and Spain. PBMCs, B-cell-depleted T cells, or T cells were the source of the cDNA or gDNA that made up the material.

As handled by the study authors: Amplification of reference gene primers was used by the study to estimate nucleated cell counts. The repertoire was sequenced with immunoSEQ multiplex PCR; TCRdb's copy has only in-frame clones and lacks some. V, J and clone size derive from that table, while D and trimming were established from the DNA sequence. Of 100,000 to 150,000 clones in the sample, 85% to 90% were seen once. This receptor was identified in a man between 65 and 85 years old with active or convalescent COVID-19. Sequenced sample: peripheral blood. This chain links TRBV7-2 with TRBJ1-5; D is unresolved. Here the CDR3 reads CASRRDSNQPQHF. DNA of the CDR3: TGTGCCAGCAGGAGAGATAGCAATCAGCCCCAGCATTTT.